A selection of T cell receptor beta chains follows, all from one sample in a study of OX40 agonist ivuxolimab in advanced cancers. The table came from immunoSEQ multiplex PCR; TCRdb's copy has only in-frame clones and leaves some out. The sample has roughly 98,000 clones; roughly 80% are singletons. The sample in question was CD4+ or CD8+ T cells sorted from blood, obtained in a trial of the OX40 agonist ivuxolimab. These receptors were obtained from an adult with an advanced solid tumor such as melanoma, head and neck, liver or kidney cancer. Each CDR3 is given with its conserved first and last residue. Fields, in order: CDR3 DNA, CDR3 protein, J gene, clone size, V gene, D gene. A D gene is named only where the DNA matches it firmly. Not every row has a clone size; where given, it reads once, few, many or a size class.

cdr3_nt: TGTGCCAGCAGTGAAACGGGACAGAGATGGACCCTCCACTTT; cdr3_aa: CASSETGQRWTLHF; j_call: TRBJ1-6; clone_size: -; v_call: TRBV25-1; d_call: TRBD1
cdr3_nt: TGTGCCACCAGCAGAGGATTGGCCTCTGGAAACACCATATATTTT; cdr3_aa: CATSRGLASGNTIYF; j_call: TRBJ1-3; clone_size: -; v_call: TRBV15; d_call: -
cdr3_nt: TGTGCCAGCAGGGGGGAGGTCAGCACAGATACGCAGTATTTT; cdr3_aa: CASRGEVSTDTQYF; j_call: TRBJ2-3; clone_size: -; v_call: TRBV2; d_call: -
cdr3_nt: TGTGCCAATCTACAGCGCGTGGGCAATCAGCCCCAGCATTTT; cdr3_aa: CANLQRVGNQPQHF; j_call: TRBJ1-5; clone_size: -; v_call: TRBV27; d_call: -
cdr3_nt: TGTGCCAGCAGTTCCTTTGGACAGCCTAGCAATCAGCCCCAGCATTTT; cdr3_aa: CASSSFGQPSNQPQHF; j_call: TRBJ1-5; clone_size: -; v_call: TRBV28; d_call: -
cdr3_nt: TGTGCCAGCAGTATGCCCAGCTCCTACGAGCAGTACTTC; cdr3_aa: CASSMPSSYEQYF; j_call: TRBJ2-7; clone_size: -; v_call: TRBV25-1; d_call: -
cdr3_nt: TGCGCCAGCAGCTTCGGGGCTGGAAACACCATATATTTT; cdr3_aa: CASSFGAGNTIYF; j_call: TRBJ1-3; clone_size: -; v_call: TRBV5-1; d_call: -
cdr3_nt: TGTGCCAGCAGCTTCTCGACAGGGGCAGGATCACCCCTCCACTTT; cdr3_aa: CASSFSTGAGSPLHF; j_call: TRBJ1-6; clone_size: -; v_call: TRBV5-6; d_call: TRBD1
cdr3_nt: TGTGCCAGTAGTACACAGGGCGGGAGGCCTTACAATGAGCAGTTCTTC; cdr3_aa: CASSTQGGRPYNEQFF; j_call: TRBJ2-1; clone_size: -; v_call: TRBV19; d_call: TRBD2
cdr3_nt: TGCGCCAGCAGCTCCCGGGTAGCGGGGTCGTACACAGATACGCAGTATTTT; cdr3_aa: CASSSRVAGSYTDTQYF; j_call: TRBJ2-3; clone_size: -; v_call: TRBV4-1; d_call: TRBD2
cdr3_nt: TGTGCTAGTGGTTTGGTAGTCGGGCTTCATCAGCCCCAGCATTTT; cdr3_aa: CASGLVVGLHQPQHF; j_call: TRBJ1-5; clone_size: -; v_call: TRBV12-5; d_call: -
cdr3_nt: TGTGCCAGCAGTTCCCGGGGGGTATCCTACAATGAGCAGTTCTTC; cdr3_aa: CASSSRGVSYNEQFF; j_call: TRBJ2-1; clone_size: -; v_call: TRBV28; d_call: TRBD2
cdr3_nt: TGTGCCAGCAGCCAAGATGGAACGGGACAGACCACAGATACGCAGTATTTT; cdr3_aa: CASSQDGTGQTTDTQYF; j_call: TRBJ2-3; clone_size: -; v_call: TRBV4-2; d_call: TRBD1
cdr3_nt: TGCGCCAGCAGCCGTACCCCCTACAATGAGCAGTTCTTC; cdr3_aa: CASSRTPYNEQFF; j_call: TRBJ2-1; clone_size: -; v_call: TRBV10-1; d_call: -
cdr3_nt: TGTGCCAGCTCACCAATGGGGACAGGGGGACCGAACACCGGGGAGCTGTTTTTT; cdr3_aa: CASSPMGTGGPNTGELFF; j_call: TRBJ2-2; clone_size: once; v_call: TRBV18; d_call: TRBD1
cdr3_nt: TGTGCCATCAGTGAGTCGACGGGGGACAATGAGCAGTTCTTC; cdr3_aa: CAISESTGDNEQFF; j_call: TRBJ2-1; clone_size: -; v_call: TRBV10-3; d_call: -
cdr3_nt: TGTGCCAGCAGCTTAGGTCCCGGGCTTGGACAGACCCAGTACTTC; cdr3_aa: CASSLGPGLGQTQYF; j_call: TRBJ2-5; clone_size: -; v_call: TRBV7-2; d_call: -
cdr3_nt: TGCGCCAGCAGCTTGATCTCTAGCGTCAATGAGCAGTTCTTC; cdr3_aa: CASSLISSVNEQFF; j_call: TRBJ2-1; clone_size: -; v_call: TRBV5-1; d_call: -
cdr3_nt: TGTGCTAGTGGTTCGGGGGAACCCCAAGAGACCCAGTACTTC; cdr3_aa: CASGSGEPQETQYF; j_call: TRBJ2-5; clone_size: -; v_call: TRBV12-5; d_call: -
cdr3_nt: TGCAGTGCTAGAAGGAATGAGCAGTTCTTC; cdr3_aa: CSARRNEQFF; j_call: TRBJ2-1; clone_size: -; v_call: TRBV20-1; d_call: -
cdr3_nt: TGTGCCAGCAGCCCCCGTGTCAACGAGCAGTACTTC; cdr3_aa: CASSPRVNEQYF; j_call: TRBJ2-7; clone_size: -; v_call: TRBV7-8; d_call: -
cdr3_nt: TGTGCCAGTAGTATAGGGGGCGCGGTGAGGGGCTACACCTTC; cdr3_aa: CASSIGGAVRGYTF; j_call: TRBJ1-2; clone_size: -; v_call: TRBV19; d_call: -
cdr3_nt: TGTGCCAGCAGTGCGGAGTTTCGCACTGAAGCTTTCTTT; cdr3_aa: CASSAEFRTEAFF; j_call: TRBJ1-1; clone_size: -; v_call: TRBV6-4; d_call: -
cdr3_nt: TGTGCCAGTAGCATGACAGGGGCCGGGACCACAGATACGCAGTATTTT; cdr3_aa: CASSMTGAGTTDTQYF; j_call: TRBJ2-3; clone_size: medium-sized; v_call: TRBV19; d_call: TRBD1
cdr3_nt: TGTGCCAGCAGCTTGGGTCGCAGGGTAATGAACACTGAAGCTTTCTTT; cdr3_aa: CASSLGRRVMNTEAFF; j_call: TRBJ1-1; clone_size: -; v_call: TRBV11-1; d_call: -
cdr3_nt: TGTGCCAGCTCACCACCGGCCGGGGCTTCAATGGCCGGAAACACCATATATTTT; cdr3_aa: CASSPPAGASMAGNTIYF; j_call: TRBJ1-3; clone_size: -; v_call: TRBV18; d_call: -
cdr3_nt: TGTGCCAGCAGCCCGGCGGTAGCTAGCACAGATACGCAGTATTTT; cdr3_aa: CASSPAVASTDTQYF; j_call: TRBJ2-3; clone_size: -; v_call: TRBV9; d_call: -
cdr3_nt: TGTGCCAGCAGTTACACGGGACAGGGGACAGATACGCAGTATTTT; cdr3_aa: CASSYTGQGTDTQYF; j_call: TRBJ2-3; clone_size: -; v_call: TRBV6-5; d_call: TRBD1
cdr3_nt: TGTGCCAGCGGGGGTTCGGGCAATGAGCAGTTCTTC; cdr3_aa: CASGGSGNEQFF; j_call: TRBJ2-1; clone_size: -; v_call: TRBV6-5; d_call: -
cdr3_nt: TGTGCCAGCAGCTTAGTAGCCGGGGGGCTAATAGGTCAGCCCCAGCATTTT; cdr3_aa: CASSLVAGGLIGQPQHF; j_call: TRBJ1-5; clone_size: -; v_call: TRBV7-2; d_call: -
cdr3_nt: TGTGCCAGCAGCTTGGCGTCCGGAAACACCATATATTTT; cdr3_aa: CASSLASGNTIYF; j_call: TRBJ1-3; clone_size: few; v_call: TRBV5-6; d_call: -
cdr3_nt: TGCGCCAGCATGGCCTTCGGGGGCAGTTCCTACGAGCAGTACTTC; cdr3_aa: CASMAFGGSSYEQYF; j_call: TRBJ2-7; clone_size: -; v_call: TRBV5-4; d_call: -
cdr3_nt: TGTGCCATTACCGAAGGGCCAAAACCCTACGAGCAGTACTTC; cdr3_aa: CAITEGPKPYEQYF; j_call: TRBJ2-7; clone_size: -; v_call: TRBV10-3; d_call: -
cdr3_nt: TGTGCCAGCAGGAGACAGGGAAGCGACTACAATGAGCAGTTCTTC; cdr3_aa: CASRRQGSDYNEQFF; j_call: TRBJ2-1; clone_size: -; v_call: TRBV2; d_call: TRBD1
cdr3_nt: TGTGCCAGCAGCCCGCCGAATCAGCCCCAGCATTTT; cdr3_aa: CASSPPNQPQHF; j_call: TRBJ1-5; clone_size: -; v_call: TRBV7-2; d_call: -
cdr3_nt: TGTGCCTGGAGTCTGAGACAGGGGAGGTTCGAGCAGTACTTC; cdr3_aa: CAWSLRQGRFEQYF; j_call: TRBJ2-7; clone_size: few; v_call: TRBV30; d_call: TRBD1
cdr3_nt: TGTGCCAGCAGCCCCCGCGGTAGGATTCCCCCAGATACGCAGTATTTT; cdr3_aa: CASSPRGRIPPDTQYF; j_call: TRBJ2-3; clone_size: once; v_call: TRBV28; d_call: -
cdr3_nt: TGCGCCAGCAGCCAAGGACAGGGTATCGACGAGCAGTACTTC; cdr3_aa: CASSQGQGIDEQYF; j_call: TRBJ2-7; clone_size: -; v_call: TRBV23-1; d_call: TRBD1
cdr3_nt: TGTGCCAGCAGCCAAGGGTGGGCGGCGAACACTGAAGCTTTCTTT; cdr3_aa: CASSQGWAANTEAFF; j_call: TRBJ1-1; clone_size: -; v_call: TRBV14; d_call: -
cdr3_nt: TGTGCTAGTCGACCCATGAACACTGAAGCTTTCTTT; cdr3_aa: CASRPMNTEAFF; j_call: TRBJ1-1; clone_size: -; v_call: TRBV12-5; d_call: -